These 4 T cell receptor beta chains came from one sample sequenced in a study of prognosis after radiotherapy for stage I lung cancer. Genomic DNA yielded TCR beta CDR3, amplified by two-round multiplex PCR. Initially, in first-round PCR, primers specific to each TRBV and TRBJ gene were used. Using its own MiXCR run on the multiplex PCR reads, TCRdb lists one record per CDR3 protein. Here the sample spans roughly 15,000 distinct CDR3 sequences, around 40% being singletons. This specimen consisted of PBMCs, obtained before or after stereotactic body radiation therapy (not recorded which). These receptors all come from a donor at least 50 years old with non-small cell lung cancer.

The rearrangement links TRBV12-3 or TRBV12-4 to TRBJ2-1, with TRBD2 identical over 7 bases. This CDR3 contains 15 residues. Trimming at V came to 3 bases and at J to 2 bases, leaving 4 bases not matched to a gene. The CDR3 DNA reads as TGTGCCAGCAGTTTCTTTAGCGGGCCCTACAATGAGCAGTTCTTC. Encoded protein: CASSFFSGPYNEQFF.

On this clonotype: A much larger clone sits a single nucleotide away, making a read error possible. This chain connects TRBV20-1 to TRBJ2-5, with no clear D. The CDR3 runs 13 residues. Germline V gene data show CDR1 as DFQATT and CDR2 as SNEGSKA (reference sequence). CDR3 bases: TGCAGTGTTCCGGGCCCCTCGGCGGAGACCCGGTACTTC. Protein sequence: CSVPGPSAETRYF.

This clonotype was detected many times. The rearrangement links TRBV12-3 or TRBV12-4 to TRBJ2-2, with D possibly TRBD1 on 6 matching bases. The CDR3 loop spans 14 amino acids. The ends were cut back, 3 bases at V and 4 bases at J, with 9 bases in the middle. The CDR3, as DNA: TGTGCCAGCAGTTTGGGGACATCCACCGGGGAGCTGTTTTTT. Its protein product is CASSLGTSTGELFF.

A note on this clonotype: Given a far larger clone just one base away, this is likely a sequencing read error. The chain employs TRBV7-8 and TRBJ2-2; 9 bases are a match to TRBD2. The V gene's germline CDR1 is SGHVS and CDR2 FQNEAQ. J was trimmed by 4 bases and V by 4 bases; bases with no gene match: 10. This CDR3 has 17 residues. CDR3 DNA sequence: TGTGCCAGCAGCTCGGCAGTAGCGGGAGATTCCACCGGGGAGCTGTTTTTT. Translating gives CASSSAVAGDSTGELFF.